Listed here are 24 T cell receptor beta chains from one sample, sequenced in a study of cytomegalovirus exposure and HLA in healthy donors. The PCR used 60 Vbeta and 13 Jbeta primers. The table came from immunoSEQ multiplex PCR; TCRdb's copy has only in-frame clones and leaves some out. Of approximately 200,000 clones in the sample, about 80% are singletons; the top ten hold approximately 1.5%. Material: PBMCs. All receptors come from a girl between 5 and 17 years old in good health and CMV-seronegative.

The chain links TRBV7-3 to TRBJ2-3; D is possibly TRBD2 (5 bases). CDR3 length equals 15 residues. Deletions cut 5 bases from V and 0 bases from J, with 12 bases between. CDR1 and CDR2 (germline): SGHTA, FQGTGA. CDR3 in DNA: TGTGCCAGCAGCCCCCTAGCACCTAGCACAGATACGCAGTATTTT. This gives the protein CASSPLAPSTDTQYF. The whole variable domain, remainder taken from reference TRBV7-3 and TRBJ2-3, is GAGVSQTPSNKVTEKGKYVELRCDPISGHTALYWYRQSLGQGPEFLIYFQGTGAADDSGLPNDRFFAVRPEGSVSTLKIQRTERGDSAVYLCASSPLAPSTDTQYFGPGTRLTVL.

This clone appeared once. The chain is built from TRBV13 and TRBJ2-2; 10 nucleotides agree with TRBD2. The junction had 8 bases not matched to a gene; V was cut back by 3 bases and J by 7 bases. CDR1 PRHDT and CDR2 FYEKMQ come from the germline V gene (reference sequence). This CDR3 is 16 amino acids long. The CDR3 region is CASSFTERGGDGELFF. In DNA form, the CDR3 reads TGTGCCAGCAGCTTCACTGAGCGGGGGGGCGACGGGGAGCTGTTTTTT.

The chain combines TRBV5-1 with TRBJ2-1, with a possible D match to TRBD1 (5 bases). Germline CDR1 SGHRS, CDR2 YFSETQ. Trimming removed 7 bases at V and 9 bases at J, with 20 bases between. This CDR3 comprises 14 residues. The CDR3 sequence is CASGADPPPFEQFF. CDR3 DNA: TGCGCCAGCGGGGCAGATCCTCCCCCCTTTGAGCAGTTCTTC.

The CDR3 sequence: CASSPTGYNYGYTF. CDR3 nucleotide sequence: TGTGCCAGCTCACCGACAGGTTATAACTATGGCTACACCTTC. V usage is TRBV18 and J usage is TRBJ1-2; D may be TRBD1 (6 bases). The CDR3 is 14 amino acids. Per the germline V gene, CDR1 is KGHSH and CDR2 is LQKENI. The ends were cut back, 3 bases at V and 1 base at J, with 9 bases in the middle.

The count of this clone is one. The chain has TRBV29-1 and TRBJ2-3, with unresolved D. V lost 7 bases and J lost 5, with 10 bases in between. Per germline, CDR1 SQVTM and CDR2 ANQGSEA. The CDR3 extends over 11 amino acids. The CDR3 nucleotides read TGCAGCGCCGGTGCGGAAGATACGCAGTATTTT. It codes for CSAGAEDTQYF.

This sequence joins TRBV28 and TRBJ2-1, with TRBD2 matching over 12 bases. This CDR3 region has 16 residues. V lost 1 base to trimming and J lost 6 bases; unmatched junction nucleotides: 4. From germline, CDR1 is MDHEN and CDR2 SYDVKM. The CDR3 DNA sequence: TGTGCCAGCAGTTTATTTCAACTAGCGGGAGGCAATGAGCAGTTCTTC. Translation gives CASSLFQLAGGNEQFF.

The chain uses TRBV28 and TRBJ2-7; no clear D gene. Trimming stripped 6 bases from V and 4 bases from J, with 10 bases between. The CDR3 consists of 12 residues. Germline lookup yields CDR1 MDHEN and CDR2 SYDVKM. CDR3 protein: CASSPPLYEQYF. CDR3 nucleotides: TGTGCCAGCAGCCCCCCCTTGTACGAGCAGTACTTC.

V is TRBV7-9 and J is TRBJ2-4; 8 bases line up with TRBD2. CDR1 is SEHNR, CDR2 FQNEAQ, per germline (reference sequence). Trimming took 1 base from V and 1 from J; bases not matched to a gene: 12. CDR3 length: 19 amino acids. The CDR3 is CASSLGGAGAAGAKNIQYF. CDR3 DNA: TGTGCCAGCAGCTTAGGAGGAGCGGGAGCCGCGGGGGCCAAAAACATTCAGTACTTC.

The chain has TRBV27 and TRBJ2-7, with a weak D call TRBD2 (6 bases). The CDR3 consists of 14 residues. CDR1 and CDR2 (germline): MNHEY, SMNVEV (reference sequence). V was trimmed by 6 bases and J by 2 bases, leaving 14 bases between them. The CDR3 loop is CASSLAGSAYEQYF. In DNA, the CDR3 is TGTGCCAGCAGCCTGGCGGGGTCCGCCTACGAGCAGTACTTC.

The chain's CDR3 is CASSLESQETQYF. The CDR3 region has the DNA TGTGCCAGCAGCCTAGAGAGCCAAGAGACCCAGTACTTC. The chain couples TRBV5-5 to TRBJ2-5; D remains ambiguous. Germline V gene lookup returns CDR1 SGHKS and CDR2 YYEKEE (reference sequence). The CDR3 sequence is 13 residues long. Trimming stripped 4 bases from V and 1 base from J, with 8 bases between.

CDR3 amino acids: CASSWTEANYGYTF. The CDR3, as DNA: TGTGCCAGCAGCTGGACAGAAGCTAACTATGGCTACACCTTC. The chain has TRBV2 and TRBJ1-2, with a possible D match to TRBD1 (6 bases). The CDR3 is made up of 14 amino acids. Germline V CDR1 and CDR2: SNHLY, FYNNEI. Trimming took off 6 bases at V and 0 bases at J, with 11 bases between the two ends.

This chain's CDR3 is CASSQDAGDKGYNEQFF. For the CDR3, the DNA is TGTGCCAGCAGCCAAGATGCGGGGGATAAGGGCTACAATGAGCAGTTCTTC. V and J are TRBV4-2 and TRBJ2-1; 7 bases match TRBD2. Germline V lookup: CDR1 LGHNA, CDR2 YNFKEQ. Trimming removed 0 bases from V and 3 bases from J; junction bases left unmatched: 8. The CDR3 is made up of 17 amino acids.

This clone was counted a few times. This chain joins TRBV15 and TRBJ2-5; 10 bases are a match to TRBD1. The J call is in doubt because the DNA end fits TRBJ2-7 better. Germline V gives CDR1 LNHNV, CDR2 YYDKDF (reference sequence). The CDR3 is 15 amino acids. CDR3 coding DNA: TGTGCCACCAGCAGAGGACAGGGGGCTCCCTACGAGCAGTACTTC. It yields the protein CATSRGQGAPYEQYF.

CDR3 amino acids: CAIMQGQGRPLPLRDEQFF. CDR3 sequence (DNA): TGTGCCATCATGCAAGGGCAGGGCCGGCCCCTGCCGTTGCGTGATGAGCAGTTCTTC. This rearrangement joins TRBV10-3 to TRBJ2-1, with D possibly TRBD1 on 5 matching bases. The CDR3 runs 19 residues. The germline V and J ends were trimmed by 7 bases and 8 bases, with 33 bases remaining between them. The germline V gene has CDR1 ENHRY and CDR2 SYGVKD.

The CDR3 region has the DNA TGTGCCAGCCTGAGACAGGGGGCCTTTGAGCAGTACTTC. This encodes CASLRQGAFEQYF. This chain joins TRBV2 and TRBJ2-7; 10 bases line up with TRBD1. The junction had 8 bases not matched to a gene; V was cut back by 8 bases and J by 7 bases. Germline loops: CDR1 SNHLY, CDR2 FYNNEI. The CDR3 spans 13 residues.

The genes are TRBV15 and TRBJ1-2, with D tentatively TRBD1 (6 bases). CDR1 and CDR2 from the germline V gene are LNHNV and YYDKDF (reference sequence). V lost 9 bases and J lost 4, with 12 bases in between. The CDR3 covers 12 residues. Here the CDR3 DNA reads TGTGCCACTGGACAGAACGGCTATGGCTACACCTTC. Translated: CATGQNGYGYTF.

CDR3 amino acids: CASTRSGTGDNEQFF. In DNA form, the CDR3 reads TGTGCCAGCACAAGATCCGGGACAGGGGATAATGAGCAGTTCTTC. The rearrangement links TRBV28 to TRBJ2-1; 10 bases map to TRBD1. Germline loops: CDR1 MDHEN, CDR2 SYDVKM. There are 15 residues in the CDR3. V was pared by 7 bases and J by 7 bases, with 10 bases of the junction left unmatched.

The chain links TRBV7-6 to TRBJ2-7; 8 bases agree with TRBD2. Germline assignment: CDR1 SGHVS and CDR2 FNYEAQ. CDR3 length: 15 residues. V lost 4 bases, J lost 4 bases, and 9 bases stayed unmatched. In DNA, the CDR3 is TGTGCCAGCAGCTCCGCAGCGGGAGATCGGTACGAGCAGTACTTC. Translating gives CASSSAAGDRYEQYF.

The CDR3 region has the DNA TGTGCCAGCGCAGGGGTAGGATGGACTGAAGCTTTCTTT. Protein sequence: CASAGVGWTEAFF. V gene TRBV28 combines with J gene TRBJ1-1; tentative D call: TRBD1 (6 bases). V was clipped by 8 bases and J by 5 bases, with 15 bases between them. The germline CDR1 and CDR2 sequences are MDHEN and SYDVKM. This CDR3 contains 13 residues.

The V gene is TRBV6-1, the J gene TRBJ1-5, with D possibly matching TRBD1 (5 bases). The V gene's germline CDR1 is MNHNS and CDR2 SASEGT. The CDR3 contains 15 residues. The ends were cut back, 7 bases at V and 2 bases at J, with 15 bases in the middle. CDR3 in DNA: TGTGCCAGCACAACCCTGTGGGGGGGCAATCAGCCCCAGCATTTT. Amino acid sequence: CASTTLWGGNQPQHF.

V and J are TRBV27 and TRBJ2-1, with TRBD2 matching over 9 bases. The CDR3 is 15 residues long. Germline V gene data show CDR1 as MNHEY and CDR2 as SMNVEV (reference sequence). With V trimmed by 5 bases and J by 2 bases, 4 bases remained unmatched. CDR3 loop: CASSLTSGTYNEQFF. CDR3 bases: TGTGCCAGCAGTCTGACTAGCGGCACCTACAATGAGCAGTTCTTC.

The chain joins TRBV4-2 to TRBJ1-2; 10 bases fit TRBD1. The CDR3 has 15 residues. Per the germline V gene, CDR1 is LGHNA and CDR2 is YNFKEQ. V was clipped by 3 bases and J by 8 bases; unmatched bases: 9. The CDR3 loop reads CASSHAAGQGVGYTF. DNA for the CDR3: TGTGCCAGCAGCCACGCTGCAGGACAGGGGGTGGGCTACACCTTC.

This clone has a handful of counts. J is TRBJ1-1 and V is TRBV4-3; a possible D gene is TRBD1 (6 bases). The ends were cut back, 3 bases at V and 11 bases at J, with 22 bases in the middle. The CDR3 is 15 residues long. Germline V gene lookup returns CDR1 LGHNA and CDR2 YSLEER. CDR3 in amino acids: CASSQTTSQGNFAFF. DNA for the CDR3: TGCGCCAGCAGCCAGACAACCTCACAGGGAAATTTTGCTTTCTTT.

The V gene is TRBV9, the J gene TRBJ2-3, with a weak D call TRBD1 (6 bases). V was clipped by 5 bases and J by 7 bases, with 17 bases between them. The length of the CDR3 is 14 residues. CDR1 and CDR2 (germline): SGDLS, YYNGEE. The CDR3 DNA reads TGTGCCAGCAGTAGTGCCAGGGGAGTATATACGCAGTATTTT. This gives the protein CASSSARGVYTQYF.